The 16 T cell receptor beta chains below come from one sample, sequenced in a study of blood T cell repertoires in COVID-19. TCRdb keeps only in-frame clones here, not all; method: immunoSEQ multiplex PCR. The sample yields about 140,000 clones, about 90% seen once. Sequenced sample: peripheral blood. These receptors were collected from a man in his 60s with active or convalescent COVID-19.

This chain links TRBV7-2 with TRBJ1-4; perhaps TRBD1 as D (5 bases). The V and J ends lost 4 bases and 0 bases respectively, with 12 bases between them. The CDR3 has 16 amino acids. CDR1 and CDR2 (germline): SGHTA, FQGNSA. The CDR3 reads CASSSWGVATNEKLFF. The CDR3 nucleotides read TGTGCCAGCAGCTCCTGGGGGGTCGCAACTAATGAAAAACTGTTTTTT.

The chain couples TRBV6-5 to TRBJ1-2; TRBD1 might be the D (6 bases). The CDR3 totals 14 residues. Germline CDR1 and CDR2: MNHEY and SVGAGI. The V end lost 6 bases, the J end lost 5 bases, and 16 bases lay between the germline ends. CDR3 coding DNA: TGTGCCAGCAGGCCCGGACAGCGCGGGTATGGCTACACCTTC. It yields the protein CASRPGQRGYGYTF.

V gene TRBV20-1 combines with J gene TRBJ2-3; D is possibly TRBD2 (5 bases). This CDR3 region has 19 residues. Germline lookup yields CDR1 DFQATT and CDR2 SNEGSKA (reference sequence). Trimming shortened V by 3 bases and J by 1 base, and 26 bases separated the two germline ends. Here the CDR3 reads CSASVPTLGERFGTDTQYF. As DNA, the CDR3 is TGCAGTGCTAGTGTACCCACCCTCGGAGAGCGGTTTGGCACAGATACGCAGTATTTT.

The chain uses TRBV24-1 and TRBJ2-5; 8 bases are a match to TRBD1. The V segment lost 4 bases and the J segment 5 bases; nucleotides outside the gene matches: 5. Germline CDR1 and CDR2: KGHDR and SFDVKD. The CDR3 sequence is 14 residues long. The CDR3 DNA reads TGTGCCACCAGTGACAACCGGGACAGGGAGACCCAGTACTTC. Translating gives CATSDNRDRETQYF.

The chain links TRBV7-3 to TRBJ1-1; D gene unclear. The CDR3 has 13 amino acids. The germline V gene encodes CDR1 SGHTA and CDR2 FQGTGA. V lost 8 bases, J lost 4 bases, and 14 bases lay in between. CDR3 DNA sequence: TGTGCCAGCCGTCTGGAATCGGGCACTGAAGCTTTCTTT. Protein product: CASRLESGTEAFF.

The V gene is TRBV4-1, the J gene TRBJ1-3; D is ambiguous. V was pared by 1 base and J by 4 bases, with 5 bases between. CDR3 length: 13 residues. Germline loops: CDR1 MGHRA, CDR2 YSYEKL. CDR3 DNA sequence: TGCGCCAGCAGCCAAGTAGTGGGAAACACCATATATTTT. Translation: CASSQVVGNTIYF.

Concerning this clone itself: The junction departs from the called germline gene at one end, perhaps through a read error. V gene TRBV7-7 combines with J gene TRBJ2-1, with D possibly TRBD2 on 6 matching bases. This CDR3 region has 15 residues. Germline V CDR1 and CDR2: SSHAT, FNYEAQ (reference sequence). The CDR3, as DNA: TGTGCTAGCAGCTTAGGGCTTCCGGGAGAAGATGAGCAGTTCTTC. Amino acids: CASSLGLPGEDEQFF.

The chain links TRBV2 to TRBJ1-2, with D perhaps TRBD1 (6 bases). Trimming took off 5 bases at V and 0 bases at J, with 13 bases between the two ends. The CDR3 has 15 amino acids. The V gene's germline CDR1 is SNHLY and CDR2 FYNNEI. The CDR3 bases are TGTGCCAGCAGTTTCGCAGGACAGTCTAACTATGGCTACACCTTC. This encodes CASSFAGQSNYGYTF. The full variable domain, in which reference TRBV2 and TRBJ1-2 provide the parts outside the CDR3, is EPEVTQTPSHQVTQMGQEVILRCVPISNHLYFYWYRQILGQKVEFLVSFYNNEISEKSEIFDDQFSVERPDGSNFTLKIRSTKLEDSAMYFCASSFAGQSNYGYTFGSGTRLTVV.

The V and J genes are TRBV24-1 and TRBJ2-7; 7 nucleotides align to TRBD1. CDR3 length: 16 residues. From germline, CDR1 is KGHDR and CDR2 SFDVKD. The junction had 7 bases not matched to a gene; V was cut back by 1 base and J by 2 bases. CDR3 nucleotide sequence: TGTGCCACCAGTGATTTAAAGCGACAGGGTGCCTACGAGCAGTACTTC. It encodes CATSDLKRQGAYEQYF.

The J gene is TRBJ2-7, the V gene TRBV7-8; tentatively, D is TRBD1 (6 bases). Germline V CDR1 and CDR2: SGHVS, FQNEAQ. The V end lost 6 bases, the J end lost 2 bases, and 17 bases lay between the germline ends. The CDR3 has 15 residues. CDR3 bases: TGTGCCAGCAGTCTACAGGGATCCACAACCTACGAGCAGTACTTC. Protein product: CASSLQGSTTYEQYF.

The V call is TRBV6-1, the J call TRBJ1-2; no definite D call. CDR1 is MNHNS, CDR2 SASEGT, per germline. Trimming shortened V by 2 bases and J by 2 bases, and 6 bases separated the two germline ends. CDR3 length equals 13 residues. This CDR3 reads CASSETSNYGYTF. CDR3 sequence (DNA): TGTGCCAGCAGTGAAACATCCAACTATGGCTACACCTTC.

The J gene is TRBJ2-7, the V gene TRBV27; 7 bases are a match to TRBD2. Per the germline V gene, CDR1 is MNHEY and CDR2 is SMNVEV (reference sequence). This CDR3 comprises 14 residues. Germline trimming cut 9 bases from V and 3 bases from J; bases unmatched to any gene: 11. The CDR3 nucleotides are TGTGCCAGGGCCTGGGAGGGCCAAGACTACGAGCAGTACTTC. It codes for CARAWEGQDYEQYF.

The CDR3 sequence is CASTRTGGNLGGYTF. CDR3 DNA sequence: TGTGCCAGCACCCGGACAGGGGGCAATTTAGGTGGCTACACCTTC. The chain is built from TRBV6-5 and TRBJ1-2; TRBD1 matches at 11 bases. This CDR3 region has 15 residues. Losses at the gene ends were 7 bases for V and 7 bases for J; bases not matched to a gene: 11. Germline V gives CDR1 MNHEY, CDR2 SVGAGI.

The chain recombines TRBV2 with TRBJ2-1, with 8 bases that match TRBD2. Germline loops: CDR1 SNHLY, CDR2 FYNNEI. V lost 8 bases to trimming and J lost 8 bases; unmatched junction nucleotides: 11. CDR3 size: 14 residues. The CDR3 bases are TGTGCCAGCCGCCTCGGGACTAGACGTCATGAGCAGTTCTTC. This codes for CASRLGTRRHEQFF.

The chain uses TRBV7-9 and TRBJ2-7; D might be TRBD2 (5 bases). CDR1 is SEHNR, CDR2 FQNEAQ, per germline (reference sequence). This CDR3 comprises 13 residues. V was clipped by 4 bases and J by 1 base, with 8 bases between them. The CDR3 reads CASSSDLSYEQYF. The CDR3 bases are TGTGCCAGCAGCTCGGACTTATCCTACGAGCAGTACTTC.

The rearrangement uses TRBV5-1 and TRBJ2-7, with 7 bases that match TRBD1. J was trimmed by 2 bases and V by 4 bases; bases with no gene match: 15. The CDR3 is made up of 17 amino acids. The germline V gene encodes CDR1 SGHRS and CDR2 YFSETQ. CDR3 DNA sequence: TGCGCCAGCAGCCGAACGAAGGGGGCGACTGCAACCTACGAGCAGTACTTC. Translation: CASSRTKGATATYEQYF.